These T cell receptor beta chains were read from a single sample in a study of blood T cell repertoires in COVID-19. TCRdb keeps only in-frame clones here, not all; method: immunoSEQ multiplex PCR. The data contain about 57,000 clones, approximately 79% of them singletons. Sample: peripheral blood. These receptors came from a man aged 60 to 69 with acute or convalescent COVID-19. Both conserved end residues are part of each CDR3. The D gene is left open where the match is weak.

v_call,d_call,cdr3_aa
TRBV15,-,CATSRVAASSGNTIYF
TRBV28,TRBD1,CASYSRGQGLQETQYF
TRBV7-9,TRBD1,CASSLTGTGEEFNYGYTF
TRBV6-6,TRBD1,CASSSAGQGGEKLFF
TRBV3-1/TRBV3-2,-,CASSRTQGGGTDTQYF
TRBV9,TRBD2,CASSVEGTIYNEQFF
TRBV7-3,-,CASSLNGGRNTEAFF
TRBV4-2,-,CASSQVGGDNGYTF
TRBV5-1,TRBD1,CASSLTTGAVGYEQYF
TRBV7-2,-,CASSFRRALNEQFF
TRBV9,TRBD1,CASINGETGYSNQPQHF
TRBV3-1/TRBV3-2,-,CASSQDWTAYNYGYTF
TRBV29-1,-,CSVVAGKDTEAFF
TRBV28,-,CASREVSNQPQHF
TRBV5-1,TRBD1,CASSEGQGGQPQHF
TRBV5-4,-,CASSEGTSNTGELFF
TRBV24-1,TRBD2,CATSDGRAGGFDEQYF
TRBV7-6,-,CASSFHEVGFRVQPQHF
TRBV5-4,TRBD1,CASSPGTENEKLFF
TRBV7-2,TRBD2,CASSSIPQLAGHNEQFF
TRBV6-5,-,CASRAAPGPYGYTF
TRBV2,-,CASSERVGNQPQHF
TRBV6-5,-,CASSYLLAYNEQFF
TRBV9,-,CASSGGAGRVSNEQFF
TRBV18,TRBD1,CASSRGTGGNQPQHF
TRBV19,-,CASSTRSGNQPQHF
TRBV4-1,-,CASSQFSRAGNTIYF
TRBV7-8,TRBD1,CASSLAFRGTGLGRSNQPQHF
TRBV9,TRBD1,CASSARRTGTTDTQYF
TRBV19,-,CASRGSQYQPQHF
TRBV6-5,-,CASSYDTSGFLSYTF
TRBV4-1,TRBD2,CASSHYSSGIETQYF
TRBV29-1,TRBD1,CSVRTGYSNQPQHF
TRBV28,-,CASSQQGWNTEAFF
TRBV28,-,CASSPGTQNTEAFF
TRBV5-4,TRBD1,CASSQPGQGYNEQFF
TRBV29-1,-,CSVVGQPDYNEQFF
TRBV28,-,CASSLPGAEQFF